Presented here are 32 T cell receptor beta chains from one specimen sequenced in a study of blood T cell repertoires in COVID-19 (dated by TCRdb to the early 2020s). The library was prepared using the immunoSEQ multiplex PCR assay. Drawn from immuneACCESS, this table holds only the in-frame rearrangements with V and J called that TCRdb kept. Clones are partly lost; checked studies trace under half to an unresolved V gene and leave the rest unexplained. The table for this sample lists 150,000 to 200,000 clones; under 90% of them were counted only once. The ten biggest clones cover 6% to 8.5% of the sample. Input material: peripheral blood. These receptors were taken from a man aged 60 to 69 with acute or convalescent COVID-19.

The chain carries TRBV4-1 and TRBJ2-3; 11 bases agree with TRBD2. With V trimmed by 3 bases and J by 3 bases, 8 bases remained unmatched. This CDR3 spans 17 amino acids. The germline V gene has CDR1 MGHRA and CDR2 YSYEKL. In DNA form, the CDR3 reads TGCGCCAGCAGCCAGCAAGAAGTAGCGGGAGGGACAGATACGCAGTATTTT. This gives the protein CASSQQEVAGGTDTQYF.

The chain combines TRBV4-3 with TRBJ2-5, with D maybe TRBD2 (7 bases). This CDR3 contains 16 residues. The germline V gene encodes CDR1 LGHNA and CDR2 YSLEER. Trimming shortened V by 0 bases and J by 5 bases, and 16 bases separated the two germline ends. CDR3 amino acids: CASSQDGRGGRETQYF. CDR3 nucleotide sequence: TGCGCCAGCAGCCAAGATGGACGCGGGGGCCGGGAGACCCAGTACTTC.

This chain uses TRBV10-3 with TRBJ1-2, with D possibly TRBD1 on 5 matching bases. This CDR3 has 17 amino acids. Germline V gene sequence: CDR1 ENHRY, CDR2 SYGVKD. Trimming took 4 bases from V and 5 from J, leaving 23 bases between them. The CDR3 DNA sequence: TGTGCCATCAGTGGGCGGGGGACGGACCGAATTGGTTATGGCTACACCTTC. Amino acid sequence: CAISGRGTDRIGYGYTF.

This chain joins TRBV12-3 or TRBV12-4 and TRBJ1-2; D might be TRBD1 (6 bases). The CDR3 sequence is 12 residues long. Trimming cost V 2 bases and J 8 bases, with 9 bases left between them. In DNA form, the CDR3 reads TGTGCCAGCAGTTTACCAGGGGACGGCTACACCTTC. This translates into CASSLPGDGYTF.

The rearrangement links TRBV4-2 to TRBJ1-1, with 8 bases lining up with TRBD1. From germline, CDR1 is LGHNA and CDR2 YNFKEQ. V gave up 2 bases and J gave up 1 base; unmatched junction bases: 3. The CDR3 has 15 residues. In nucleotides, the CDR3 is TGTGCCAGCAGCCAATCCACAGGGGGGAACACTGAAGCTTTCTTT. Translating gives CASSQSTGGNTEAFF.

The chain carries TRBV7-9 and TRBJ2-4, with a weak D call TRBD1 (6 bases). CDR1 and CDR2 (germline): SEHNR, FQNEAQ (reference sequence). Trimming left V 5 bases short and J 1 base short, with 12 bases between. The CDR3 is 15 residues long. DNA of the CDR3: TGTGCCAGCAGCCTCATCACAGGGGCCAAAAACATTCAGTACTTC. Its translation: CASSLITGAKNIQYF.

The rearrangement joins TRBV5-6 to TRBJ1-5, with D possibly matching TRBD1 (5 bases). Germline loops: CDR1 SGHDT, CDR2 YYEEEE. Trimming left V 1 base short and J 7 bases short, with 12 bases between. This CDR3 comprises 14 residues. The DNA for the CDR3 is TGTGCCAGCAGCTTGTCAGGGTTTGGGCAGCCCCAGCATTTT. This codes for CASSLSGFGQPQHF.

The count of this clone is one. This chain links TRBV7-9 with TRBJ2-7, with TRBD1 as a possible D gene (6 bases). This CDR3 comprises 15 residues. The ends were cut back, 1 base at V and 5 bases at J, with 15 bases in the middle. The germline CDR1 and CDR2 sequences are SEHNR and FQNEAQ (reference sequence). Here the CDR3 reads CASSLGWPGVDEQYF. Here the CDR3 DNA reads TGTGCCAGCAGCTTAGGATGGCCAGGGGTGGACGAGCAGTACTTC.

The gene calls are TRBV6-1 and TRBJ1-1; D gene ambiguous. The CDR3 is 13 residues long. V was shortened by 1 base and J by 4 bases, with 7 bases between the two germline ends. The germline V gene has CDR1 MNHNS and CDR2 SASEGT. CDR3 DNA: TGTGCCAGCAGTGAAGTAACGAGCACTGAAGCTTTCTTT. Amino acids: CASSEVTSTEAFF.

V usage is TRBV28 and J usage is TRBJ2-2; 8 bases align to TRBD2. Trimming took 7 bases from V and 3 from J; bases not matched to a gene: 7. Germline V gene sequence: CDR1 MDHEN, CDR2 SYDVKM. This CDR3 is 15 amino acids long. The CDR3 loop reads CASNDGRAYTGELFF. The CDR3, as DNA: TGTGCCAGCAATGACGGGAGGGCGTACACCGGGGAGCTGTTTTTT.

V is TRBV15 and J is TRBJ1-6; 7 bases fit TRBD1. Germline values: CDR1 LNHNV, CDR2 YYDKDF (reference sequence). This CDR3 region has 16 residues. Trimming cost V 5 bases and J 6 bases; bases outside gene matches: 10. CDR3 coding DNA: TGTGCCACCAGCGCTGGACAGGAGAGTCTTAATTCACCCCTCCACTTT. It codes for CATSAGQESLNSPLHF.

The rearrangement links TRBV19 to TRBJ2-1, with 15 bases lining up with TRBD2. The CDR3 is 17 amino acids. Unmatched junction bases numbered 9, after V lost 5 bases and J lost 7 bases. Germline V gene sequence: CDR1 LNHDA, CDR2 SQIVND (reference sequence). As DNA, the CDR3 is TGTGCCAGTAGTCTTTCCTCCGGGACTAGCGGGAGGAATGAGCAGTTCTTC. Amino acids: CASSLSSGTSGRNEQFF.

The chain links TRBV11-2 to TRBJ1-1; D not resolved. Germline CDR1 SGHAT, CDR2 FQNNGV. V dropped 1 base and J dropped 7 bases, with 4 bases sitting between them. There are 11 residues in the CDR3. The CDR3 bases are TGTGCCAGCAGCTTAGCCAGTGAAGCTTTCTTT. Its translation is CASSLASEAFF.

The chain is built from TRBV11-2 and TRBJ2-1, with D perhaps TRBD2 (6 bases). The CDR3 has 14 amino acids. Germline V gene lookup returns CDR1 SGHAT and CDR2 FQNNGV. The V gene lost 5 bases and the J gene lost 4 bases, with 12 bases spanning the gap. For the CDR3, the DNA is TGTGCCAGCAGCGCATACGGGGGTTACAATGAGCAGTTCTTC. Its protein is CASSAYGGYNEQFF.

The chain links TRBV12-5 to TRBJ1-1, with D possibly being TRBD1 (5 bases). Trimming shortened V by 0 bases and J by 3 bases, and 14 bases separated the two germline ends. CDR1 is LGHNT and CDR2 is FRNRAP in the germline V gene. The CDR3 is 16 residues long. The CDR3 DNA is TGTGCTAGTGGTTTGGTACCGTCGGGGGGGGACACTGAAGCTTTCTTT. Translation: CASGLVPSGGDTEAFF.

This clone was seen a few times. The chain uses TRBV4-2 and TRBJ2-1, with TRBD2 matching over 7 bases. Germline CDR1 and CDR2: LGHNA and YNFKEQ. V trimming: 4 bases; J trimming: 10 bases; junction bases outside the gene matches: 19. The CDR3 covers 17 residues. The CDR3 DNA follows: TGTGCCAGCAGCCCACGGAGGGCTAGCGGCCTGGGGGAAGAGCAGTTCTTC. Its translation: CASSPRRASGLGEEQFF.

This chain links TRBV15 with TRBJ2-1, with TRBD2 matching 14 bases. After removal of 3 bases from V and 1 base from J, the junction contained 8 bases not matched to a gene. CDR3 length: 19 residues. Germline loops: CDR1 LNHNV, CDR2 YYDKDF (reference sequence). DNA for the CDR3: TGTGCCACCAGCAGGGGGGGACTAGCGGGAGTAGGGTCCTACAATGAGCAGTTCTTC. The encoded protein is CATSRGGLAGVGSYNEQFF.

For the CDR3, the DNA is TGTGCCAGCAGCCCGGAGGGAAGCTATGGCTACACCTTC. Translated: CASSPEGSYGYTF. The chain joins TRBV7-2 to TRBJ1-2; unclear D gene. The germline gives CDR1 SGHTA, CDR2 FQGNSA. The length of the CDR3 is 13 residues. The ends were cut back, 5 bases at V and 4 bases at J, with 11 bases in the middle.

This clone was detected only a few times. This CDR3 is CASNDGRATRDTQYF. The CDR3 DNA reads TGTGCCAGTAACGACGGGAGGGCCACACGGGATACGCAGTATTTT. The chain employs TRBV19 and TRBJ2-3; the match to TRBD2 covers 8 bases. CDR3 length equals 15 residues. Germline CDR1 LNHDA, CDR2 SQIVND (reference sequence). V trimming: 7 bases; J trimming: 6 bases; junction bases outside the gene matches: 12.

The chain employs TRBV5-4 and TRBJ2-1; possibly TRBD2 for D (6 bases). There are 15 residues in the CDR3. The V end was cut by 0 bases, the J end by 7 bases, with 14 bases between. The germline CDR1 and CDR2 sequences are SGHNT and YYREEE (reference sequence). CDR3 sequence: CASSLDPGSANEQFF. As DNA, the CDR3 is TGTGCCAGCAGCTTGGATCCCGGGAGTGCGAATGAGCAGTTCTTC.

The J gene is TRBJ2-1, the V gene TRBV19, with 8 bases identical to TRBD1. The CDR3 extends over 15 amino acids. V was clipped by 3 bases and J by 7 bases; unmatched bases: 8. Germline CDR1 reads LNHDA; CDR2 reads SQIVND (reference sequence). DNA of the CDR3: TGTGCCAGTAGTATTCGAGTGGGGACAGGAAATGAGCAGTTCTTC. Translated: CASSIRVGTGNEQFF.

The V gene is TRBV5-4, the J gene TRBJ2-7; 10 bases fit TRBD2. The CDR3 sequence is 15 residues long. The V segment lost 1 base and the J segment 6 bases; nucleotides outside the gene matches: 7. Germline V gene data show CDR1 as SGHNT and CDR2 as YYREEE (reference sequence). The CDR3 reads CASSLWGLAGVEQYF. The CDR3 nucleotides read TGTGCCAGCAGCTTGTGGGGGCTAGCGGGAGTCGAGCAGTACTTC.

The rearrangement joins TRBV19 to TRBJ2-7, with TRBD1 as a possible D gene (5 bases). Germline CDR1 reads LNHDA; CDR2 reads SQIVND (reference sequence). V was clipped by 8 bases and J by 1 base, with 12 bases between them. The CDR3 covers 13 residues. The CDR3 reads CASSDRGSYEQYF. The CDR3 DNA reads TGTGCCAGTTCCGACAGAGGATCCTACGAGCAGTACTTC. Supplemented by reference TRBV19 and TRBJ2-7, the full variable domain reads DGGITQSPKYLFRKEGQNVTLSCEQNLNHDAMYWYRQDPGQGLRLIYYSQIVNDFQKGDIAEGYSVSREKKESFPLTVTSAQKNPTAFYLCASSDRGSYEQYFGPGTRLTVT.

The chain has TRBV27 and TRBJ1-5, with 11 bases matching TRBD1. The CDR3 extends over 15 amino acids. Germline V gene data show CDR1 as MNHEY and CDR2 as SMNVEV (reference sequence). Trimming removed 3 bases from V and 6 bases from J; junction bases left unmatched: 4. The CDR3 nucleotides are TGTGCCAGCAGTTTGGGACAGGGGGTAGGTCAGCCCCAGCATTTT. This encodes CASSLGQGVGQPQHF.

This clone showed up just once. CDR3 in amino acids: CASSPPSANTGELFF. The CDR3 DNA reads as TGTGCCAGCAGCCCCCCTAGCGCGAACACCGGGGAGCTGTTTTTT. The J gene is TRBJ2-2, the V gene TRBV5-4; perhaps TRBD2 as D (6 bases). Trimming pared 4 bases from V and 0 bases from J, leaving 10 bases between. CDR1 is SGHNT and CDR2 is YYREEE in the germline V gene (reference sequence). The CDR3 has 15 amino acids.

Only one count was recorded for this clone. This chain joins TRBV5-1 and TRBJ1-2; a weak D match, TRBD1 (5 bases). CDR1 SGHRS and CDR2 YFSETQ come from the germline V gene. Trimming removed 0 bases from V and 4 bases from J, with 19 bases in between. This CDR3 has 17 amino acids. In DNA, the CDR3 is TGCGCCAGCAGCTTGGAGGTGCGGGGACGGGGGAGCTATGGCTACACCTTC. Translating gives CASSLEVRGRGSYGYTF.

The chain links TRBV20-1 to TRBJ2-1, with TRBD2 matching 15 bases. After removal of 3 bases from V and 0 bases from J, the junction contained 3 bases not matched to a gene. The CDR3 sequence is 17 residues long. Germline-derived CDR1 and CDR2 are DFQATT and SNEGSKA (reference sequence). CDR3 bases: TGCAGTGCTAGTGGACTAGCGGGAGGGAGCTCCTACAATGAGCAGTTCTTC. It is translated as CSASGLAGGSSYNEQFF.

This sequence joins TRBV6-6 and TRBJ2-3, with TRBD2 matching over 11 bases. The length of the CDR3 is 16 residues. The V gene's germline CDR1 is MNHNY and CDR2 SVGAGI (reference sequence). J lost 2 bases, V lost 8 bases, and 9 bases had no gene match. CDR3 DNA: TGTGCCAGCGGGTCAATAGCGGGGGGGCCCACAGATACGCAGTATTTT. Protein: CASGSIAGGPTDTQYF.

The chain links TRBV2 to TRBJ1-5; 11 bases line up with TRBD1. J gave up 16 bases and V 0 bases, and 8 bases lay outside the gene matches. This CDR3 contains 14 residues. CDR1 and CDR2 (germline): SNHLY, FYNNEI. CDR3 sequence reads: CASSEAAGTGGSHF. The CDR3 nucleotides read TGTGCCAGCAGTGAAGCTGCAGGGACAGGGGGTTCCCATTTT. Full variable domain (missing parts from reference TRBV2 and TRBJ1-5): EPEVTQTPSHQVTQMGQEVILRCVPISNHLYFYWYRQILGQKVEFLVSFYNNEISEKSEIFDDQFSVERPDGSNFTLKIRSTKLEDSAMYFCASSEAAGTGGSHFGDGTRLSIL.

The chain employs TRBV6-2 or TRBV6-3 and TRBJ2-3; 8 bases fit TRBD2. The CDR3 has 16 residues. In germline, CDR1 is MNHEY, CDR2 SVGEGT. The J segment lost 6 bases and the V segment lost 1 base, leaving 9 bases of the junction unmatched. CDR3 DNA: TGTGCCAGCAGTTACTACGCGGGGGGCGGTAGCGATACGCAGTATTTT. This codes for CASSYYAGGGSDTQYF.

V is TRBV9 and J is TRBJ2-1; 14 nucleotides line up with TRBD2. V was pared by 4 bases and J by 12 bases, with 3 bases of the junction left unmatched. The CDR3 runs to 13 residues. The germline V gene has CDR1 SGDLS and CDR2 YYNGEE. The CDR3 DNA reads as TGTGCCAGCAGCCCTGGACTAGCGGGGGGGCAGTTCTTC. It specifies CASSPGLAGGQFF.

The CDR3, as DNA: TGTGCCAGCAGCGATACTAGCGGGAGTGCAAATGAGCAGTTCTTC. Translation gives CASSDTSGSANEQFF. The V call is TRBV9, the J call TRBJ2-1, with 11 bases lining up with TRBD2. J gave up 7 bases and V 3 bases, and 6 bases lay outside the gene matches. Germline CDR1 is SGDLS and CDR2 is YYNGEE. The CDR3 runs to 15 residues.